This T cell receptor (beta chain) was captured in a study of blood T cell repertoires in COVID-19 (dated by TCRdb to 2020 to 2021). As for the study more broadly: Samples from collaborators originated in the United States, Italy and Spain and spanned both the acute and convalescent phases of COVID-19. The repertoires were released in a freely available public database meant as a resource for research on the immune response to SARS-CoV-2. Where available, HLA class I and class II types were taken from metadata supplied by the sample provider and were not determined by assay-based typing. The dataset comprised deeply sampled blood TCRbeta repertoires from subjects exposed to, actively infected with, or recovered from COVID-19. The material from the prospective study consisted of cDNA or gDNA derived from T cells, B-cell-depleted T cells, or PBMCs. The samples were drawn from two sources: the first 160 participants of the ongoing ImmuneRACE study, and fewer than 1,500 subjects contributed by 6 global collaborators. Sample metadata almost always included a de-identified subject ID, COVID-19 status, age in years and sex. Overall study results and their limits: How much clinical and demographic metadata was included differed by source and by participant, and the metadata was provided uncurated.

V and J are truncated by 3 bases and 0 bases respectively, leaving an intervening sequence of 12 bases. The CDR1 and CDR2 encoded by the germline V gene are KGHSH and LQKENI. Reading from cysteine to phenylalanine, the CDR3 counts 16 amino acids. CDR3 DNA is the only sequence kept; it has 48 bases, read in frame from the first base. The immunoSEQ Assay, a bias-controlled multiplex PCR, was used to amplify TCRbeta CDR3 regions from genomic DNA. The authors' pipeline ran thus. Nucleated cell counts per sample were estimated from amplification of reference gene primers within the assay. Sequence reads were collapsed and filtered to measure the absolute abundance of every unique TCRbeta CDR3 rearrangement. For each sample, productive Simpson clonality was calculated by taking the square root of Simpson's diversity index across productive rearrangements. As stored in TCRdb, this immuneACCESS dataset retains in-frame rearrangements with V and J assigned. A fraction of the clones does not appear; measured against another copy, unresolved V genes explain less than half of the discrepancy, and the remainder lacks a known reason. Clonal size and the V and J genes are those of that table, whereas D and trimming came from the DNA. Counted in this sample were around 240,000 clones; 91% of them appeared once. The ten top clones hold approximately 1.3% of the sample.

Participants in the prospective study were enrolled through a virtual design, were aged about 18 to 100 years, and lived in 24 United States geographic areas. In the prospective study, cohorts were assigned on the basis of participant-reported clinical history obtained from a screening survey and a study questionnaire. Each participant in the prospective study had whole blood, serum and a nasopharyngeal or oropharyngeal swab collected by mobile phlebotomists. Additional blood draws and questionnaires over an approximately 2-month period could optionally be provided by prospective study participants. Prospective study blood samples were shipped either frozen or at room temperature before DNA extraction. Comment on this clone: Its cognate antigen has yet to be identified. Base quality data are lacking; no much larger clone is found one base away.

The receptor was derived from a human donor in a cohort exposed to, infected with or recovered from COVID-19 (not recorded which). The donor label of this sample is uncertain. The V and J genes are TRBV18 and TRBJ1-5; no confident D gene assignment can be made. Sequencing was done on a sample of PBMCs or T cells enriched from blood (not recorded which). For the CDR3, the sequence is CASSPTGMYSNQPQHF. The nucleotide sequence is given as TGTGCCAGCTCACCTACCGGGATGTATAGCAATCAGCCCCAGCATTTT.